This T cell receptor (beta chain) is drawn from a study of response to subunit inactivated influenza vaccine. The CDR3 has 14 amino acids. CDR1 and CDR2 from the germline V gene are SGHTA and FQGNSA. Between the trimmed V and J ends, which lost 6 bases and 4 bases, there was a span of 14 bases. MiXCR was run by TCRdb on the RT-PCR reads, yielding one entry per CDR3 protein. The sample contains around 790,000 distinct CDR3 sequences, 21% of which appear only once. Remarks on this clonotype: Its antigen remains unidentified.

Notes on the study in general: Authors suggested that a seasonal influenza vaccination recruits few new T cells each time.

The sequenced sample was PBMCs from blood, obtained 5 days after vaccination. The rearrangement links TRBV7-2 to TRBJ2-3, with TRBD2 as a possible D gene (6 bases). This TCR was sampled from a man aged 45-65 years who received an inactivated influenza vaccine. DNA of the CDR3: TGTGCCAGCAGTGTGAGCGGGTCGGCAGATACGCAGTATTTT. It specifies CASSVSGSADTQYF.